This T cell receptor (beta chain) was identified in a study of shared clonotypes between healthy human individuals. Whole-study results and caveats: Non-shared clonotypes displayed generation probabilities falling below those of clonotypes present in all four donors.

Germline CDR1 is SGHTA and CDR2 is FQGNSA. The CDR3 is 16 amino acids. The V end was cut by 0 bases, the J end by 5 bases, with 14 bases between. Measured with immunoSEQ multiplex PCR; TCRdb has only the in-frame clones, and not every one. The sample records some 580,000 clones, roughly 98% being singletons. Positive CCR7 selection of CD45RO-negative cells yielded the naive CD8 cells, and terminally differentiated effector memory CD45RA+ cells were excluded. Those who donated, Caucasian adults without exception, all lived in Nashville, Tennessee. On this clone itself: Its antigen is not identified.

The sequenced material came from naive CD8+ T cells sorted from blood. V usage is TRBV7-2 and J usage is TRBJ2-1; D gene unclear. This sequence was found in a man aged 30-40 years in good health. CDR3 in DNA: TGTGCCAGCAGCTTAGCTAGGGTAGCCGGCAACAATGAGCAGTTCTTC. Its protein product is CASSLARVAGNNEQFF.